This TCR beta chain came from a study of cytomegalovirus exposure and HLA in healthy donors. Amplification used 60 Vbeta primers and 13 Jbeta primers. Data came from immunoSEQ multiplex PCR; TCRdb stores just in-frame clones and leaves some out. Of about 130,000 clones in the sample, about 85% were seen once. This clone has only a few counts. The CDR3 length is 15 residues. Germline-derived CDR1 and CDR2 are SGHKS and YYEKEE (reference sequence). Between the trimmed V and J ends, which lost 3 bases and 3 bases, there was a span of 15 bases. The TCR was taken from a boy aged 5-17 years in good health and CMV-seronegative. Sequencing used PBMCs. The chain is built from TRBV5-5 and TRBJ1-2, with D unclear. The CDR3 sequence is CASSSPPSGDYGYTF. CDR3 nucleotide sequence: TGTGCCAGCAGCTCACCCCCCTCCGGGGACTATGGCTACACCTTC.